The 20 T cell receptor beta chains reported below all come from one sample, sequenced in a study of T cell responses to AZD1222 COVID-19 vaccine. Sequenced by immunoSEQ multiplex PCR; TCRdb stores in-frame clones only, minus some. The table lists approximately 100,000 clones, 80% to 90% of them singletons. Specimen: peripheral blood, collected 28 days after the second AZD1222 dose. Every receptor here comes from an adult who received the AZD1222 COVID-19 vaccine.

This chain connects TRBV5-1 to TRBJ2-5; 7 nucleotides align to TRBD1. The CDR3 loop spans 15 amino acids. V lost 2 bases to trimming and J lost 4 bases; unmatched junction nucleotides: 8. Germline V gene sequence: CDR1 SGHRS, CDR2 YFSETQ. In DNA form, the CDR3 reads TGCGCCAGCAGCTTAGGGACAGTCATGGGAGAGACCCAGTACTTC. Translation gives CASSLGTVMGETQYF.

The chain links TRBV6-5 to TRBJ1-1; 9 bases are a match to TRBD1. V shed 10 bases and J 4 bases; nucleotides not matched to a gene: 4. This CDR3 region has 12 residues. From germline, CDR1 is MNHEY and CDR2 SVGAGI. CDR3 loop: CAIKQGATEAFF. In nucleotides, the CDR3 is TGTGCCATCAAACAGGGGGCCACTGAAGCTTTCTTT.

The gene calls are TRBV5-8 and TRBJ1-1, with unresolved D. Looked up from germline, CDR1 is SGHTS and CDR2 is YDEGEE. V lost 2 bases and J lost 7, with 6 bases in between. The CDR3 consists of 11 residues. Here the CDR3 reads CASSFVGEAFF. In nucleotides, the CDR3 is TGTGCCAGCAGCTTTGTTGGTGAAGCTTTCTTT.

The CDR3 here is CASSQGTGPNTDTQYF. The CDR3 DNA reads TGCGCCAGCAGCCAAGGGACAGGGCCTAACACAGATACGCAGTATTTT. The rearrangement joins TRBV4-3 to TRBJ2-3, with 8 nucleotides matching TRBD1. Germline V CDR1 and CDR2: LGHNA, YSLEER. J gave up 2 bases and V 1 base, and 5 bases lay outside the gene matches. The CDR3 runs to 16 residues.

V usage is TRBV6-2 or TRBV6-3 and J usage is TRBJ2-5; tentatively, D is TRBD2 (5 bases). Germline values: CDR1 MNHEY, CDR2 SVGEGT. The V and J ends lost 2 bases and 5 bases respectively, with 12 bases between them. This CDR3 spans 14 amino acids. Here the CDR3 reads CASSYRLGGETQYF. The CDR3 DNA sequence: TGTGCCAGCAGTTACCGGCTTGGAGGTGAGACCCAGTACTTC.

This chain links TRBV3-1 (or the pseudogene TRBV3-2) with TRBJ2-7; 10 bases line up with TRBD2. V shed 4 bases and J 5 bases; nucleotides not matched to a gene: 11. The CDR3 spans 16 residues. Germline CDR1 LGHDT, CDR2 YNNKEL (reference sequence). The CDR3 loop reads CASSPNPSGSHNEQYF. CDR3 bases: TGTGCCAGCAGCCCAAACCCTAGCGGGAGTCATAACGAGCAGTACTTC.

The chain carries TRBV11-2 and TRBJ2-7; a weak D match, TRBD2 (5 bases). This CDR3 is 14 amino acids long. The V and J ends lost 1 base and 2 bases respectively, with 9 bases between them. Per germline, CDR1 SGHAT and CDR2 FQNNGV. CDR3 region: CASSLAGKPYEQYF. The CDR3 nucleotides are TGTGCCAGCAGCTTAGCGGGGAAACCCTACGAGCAGTACTTC.

The V gene is TRBV2, the J gene TRBJ2-2; 9 bases agree with TRBD1. Germline values: CDR1 SNHLY, CDR2 FYNNEI. V lost 6 bases to trimming and J lost 4 bases; unmatched junction nucleotides: 12. This CDR3 is 17 amino acids long. This chain's CDR3 is CASSQGQGLKFTGELFF. DNA for the CDR3: TGTGCCAGCAGCCAGGGACAGGGACTGAAGTTCACCGGGGAGCTGTTTTTT.

The chain recombines TRBV28 with TRBJ1-3; possible D gene TRBD1, 5 bases. With 2 bases removed from V and 9 bases from J, the gap between germline ends came to 14 bases. This CDR3 spans 14 amino acids. CDR1 MDHEN and CDR2 SYDVKM come from the germline V gene. CDR3 DNA: TGTGCCAGCAGTTTACGCCAGACCGGGGGCACCATATATTTT. It codes for CASSLRQTGGTIYF.

The J gene is TRBJ2-7, the V gene TRBV18, with 10 bases that match TRBD1. Germline V lookup: CDR1 KGHSH, CDR2 LQKENI. CDR3 length equals 15 residues. Germline trimming cut 6 bases from V and 1 base from J; bases unmatched to any gene: 6. Here the CDR3 DNA reads TGTGCCAGCTCCCCGGACAGGGGGTTTTCCTACGAGCAGTACTTC. Amino acid sequence: CASSPDRGFSYEQYF. Full variable domain (missing parts from reference TRBV18 and TRBJ2-7): NAGVMQNPRHLVRRRGQEARLRCSPMKGHSHVYWYRQLPEEGLKFMVYLQKENIIDESGMPKERFSAEFPKEGPSILRIQQVVRGDSAAYFCASSPDRGFSYEQYFGPGTRLTVT.

This rearrangement joins TRBV11-3 to TRBJ2-7, with a tentative D call TRBD1 (6 bases). CDR1 is SGHNT and CDR2 is YENEEA in the germline V gene. This CDR3 comprises 14 residues. V shed 6 bases and J shed 0 bases, with 12 bases lying between them. CDR3 bases: TGTGCCAGCAGTAAACAGACAGGCTCCTACGAGCAGTACTTC. This translates into CASSKQTGSYEQYF.

This clone was found a few times. The chain employs TRBV7-2 and TRBJ1-1; D unclear. Germline assignment: CDR1 SGHTA and CDR2 FQGNSA. CDR3 size: 15 residues. V dropped 0 bases and J dropped 1 base, with 9 bases sitting between them. CDR3 residues: CASSLAHSANTEAFF. As DNA, the CDR3 is TGTGCCAGCAGCTTAGCCCACAGCGCGAACACTGAAGCTTTCTTT.

The V and J genes are TRBV5-4 and TRBJ1-1; D gene uncertain. In germline, CDR1 is SGHNT, CDR2 YYREEE (reference sequence). V lost 9 bases, J lost 8 bases, and 11 bases lay in between. This CDR3 is built from 10 residues. The CDR3 loop reads CAIPSGEAFF. The CDR3 coding sequence is TGTGCCATACCTTCGGGGGAAGCTTTCTTT.

The chain links TRBV29-1 to TRBJ1-4, with unresolved D. Germline V gene lookup returns CDR1 SQVTM and CDR2 ANQGSEA. V was pared by 1 base and J by 7 bases, with 7 bases between. This CDR3 spans 12 amino acids. CDR3 protein: CSVEGSGEKLFF. The CDR3 coding sequence is TGCAGCGTTGAAGGGAGTGGTGAAAAACTGTTTTTT.

The chain has TRBV11-2 and TRBJ2-2, with TRBD2 matching 8 bases. Trimming cost V 4 bases and J 6 bases; bases outside gene matches: 10. This CDR3 contains 16 residues. The V gene's germline CDR1 is SGHAT and CDR2 FQNNGV. The CDR3 protein is CASSSPERGRAGELFF. For the CDR3, the DNA is TGTGCCAGCAGCTCGCCCGAGCGGGGGCGGGCCGGGGAGCTGTTTTTT.

This chain links TRBV11-2 with TRBJ1-2, with D possibly TRBD1 on 5 matching bases. The CDR3 is 13 residues long. The germline V gene encodes CDR1 SGHAT and CDR2 FQNNGV. Between the trimmed V and J ends, which lost 0 bases and 10 bases, there was a span of 12 bases. The chain's CDR3 is CASSLEIRGYYTF. The CDR3 DNA reads as TGTGCCAGCAGCTTAGAGATTAGGGGATACTACACCTTC.

The rearrangement joins TRBV6-1 to TRBJ2-2; 12 nucleotides match TRBD1. Germline CDR1 MNHNS, CDR2 SASEGT. V trimming: 1 base; J trimming: 3 bases; junction bases outside the gene matches: 3. The CDR3 runs 17 residues. In DNA form, the CDR3 reads TGTGCCAGCAGTGAAGTAGGGACAGGGGGCCACACCGGGGAGCTGTTTTTT. The encoded protein is CASSEVGTGGHTGELFF.

V and J are TRBV5-1 and TRBJ1-6; D is perhaps TRBD1 (6 bases). Germline-derived CDR1 and CDR2 are SGHRS and YFSETQ. Trimming took 4 bases from V and 1 from J, leaving 9 bases between them. The CDR3 covers 15 residues. The CDR3 is CASSRRGSYNSPLHF. In DNA, the CDR3 is TGCGCCAGCAGCCGCAGGGGATCCTATAATTCACCCCTCCACTTT.

This CDR3 reads CASSRDRGGLNTEAFF. CDR3 coding DNA: TGTGCCAGCAGTAGGGACCGGGGGGGGCTGAACACTGAAGCTTTCTTT. This sequence joins TRBV27 and TRBJ1-1, with D perhaps TRBD1 (6 bases). Germline CDR1 reads MNHEY; CDR2 reads SMNVEV (reference sequence). This CDR3 comprises 16 residues. V gave up 5 bases and J gave up 0 bases, with 16 bases separating them.

This clone occurred once. Compared with germline, one end of the junction differs, possibly owing to a read error. V is TRBV7-8 and J is TRBJ2-5; tentative D call: TRBD1 (5 bases). From germline, CDR1 is SGHVS and CDR2 FQNEAQ. CDR3 length: 16 residues. The CDR3 nucleotides are TGTGCCAGCAACTTACTTAGGGGCCCCTACCAAGAGACCCAGTACTTC. Translating gives CASNLLRGPYQETQYF.